The entry below describes one T cell receptor beta chain. This clone has more than one count but fewer than ten. The antigen it recognizes is unknown. It has no much larger one-base neighbor in the sample; base qualities were not kept. Patients with autoimmune disease history or receiving systemic immunosuppression were excluded from the trial. Peripheral blood for TCR sequencing was collected from all dose cohorts at baseline, on cycle 4 day 1, and on cycle 7 day 1. The samples were drawn from a first-in-human, open-label, multicenter phase I dose-escalation trial of ivuxolimab. Adults with locally advanced or metastatic head and neck squamous cell, hepatocellular, melanoma or renal cell carcinoma were enrolled in the trial. CD4+ and CD8+ T cells were sorted separately from peripheral blood before TCR sequencing. The data are from a study of OX40 agonist ivuxolimab in advanced cancers. About the study as a whole: Ivuxolimab, which targeted the costimulatory receptor OX40 (CD134), was an agonistic, fully human IgG2 monoclonal antibody. Intravenous ivuxolimab was administered to patients every 2 weeks at six dose levels: 0.01, 0.1, 0.3, 1.5, 3 and 10 mg/kg. Of the approximately 50 dose-escalation patients, hepatocellular carcinoma was present in roughly 19, melanoma in around 15, renal cell carcinoma in 9 and head and neck cancer in 9. The dose-escalation cohort was almost 85% male with a mean age of roughly 62 years, ranging from roughly 20 to 80. Prior anti-PD-1, anti-PD-L1 or anti-CTLA-4 therapy was permitted, and 30% to 50% of dose-escalation patients had received checkpoint inhibitors. Partial responses occurred in three dose-escalation patients, of whom one had hepatocellular carcinoma and two had cutaneous melanoma. Peripheral TCRbeta sequencing aimed to test whether ivuxolimab altered TCR sequence diversity and caused clonal T-cell expansion. The monotherapy dose-escalation portion (N of about 50 patients) of the phase I ivuxolimab trial is reported in the paper.

The V end loses 4 bases and the J end loses 0 bases, and a stretch of 10 bases separates them. According to the germline V gene (reference sequence), CDR1 reads SEHNR and CDR2 reads FQNEAQ. The cysteine opens and the phenylalanine closes a CDR3 of 15 amino acids. Only CDR3 DNA is held: 45 bases, read in frame from base 1. Genomic DNA was isolated from the sorted cells so that the TCRbeta CDR3 region could be sequenced. TCRbeta CDR3 regions were sequenced using the immunoSEQ Assay. TCRdb provides this immuneACCESS table in a form limited to in-frame rearrangements. Some clones are lacking; in checked studies, under half of them reflect an unresolved V gene, and why the rest are absent is not known. The sample yields roughly 77,000 clones; roughly 80% were counted once. The ten largest clones represent roughly 4.8% of the sample. Overall study outcomes, separate from this receptor: In partial responders in the 0.1-3.0 mg/kg groups, normalized peripheral clonal expansion was found to be among the lowest, especially among CD8+ T cells. The antigen specificity of the peripheral T cells that underwent clonal expansion was not determined. At doses of 0.1 to 3.0 mg/kg, clonal expansion of both CD4+ and CD8+ blood T cells was observed from baseline to week 6. After ivuxolimab, CD8+ T cells had more expanded clones than CD4+ T cells on average. Low levels of normalized T-cell clonal expansion were also seen in some patients who did not respond.

Sequencing was performed on CD4+ or CD8+ T cells sorted from blood, taken in a trial of the OX40 agonist ivuxolimab. This clonotype was sampled from an adult with an advanced solid tumor such as melanoma, head and neck, liver or kidney cancer. The V and J segments used are TRBV7-9 and TRBJ2-1, with the identity of the D gene unclear. The nucleotide sequence reads as follows: TGTGCCAGCAGCTGGGGTAGGAGCTCCTACAATGAGCAGTTCTTC. The translation is CASSWGRSSYNEQFF.